This T cell receptor beta chain appears in the sequencing data of a study of cytomegalovirus exposure and HLA in healthy donors. Whole-study results and caveats: Several of the most significant clusters appeared linked to common viral pathogens, based on a later analysis. Cytomegalovirus-associated TCR beta chains were listed, numbering under 200.

The V and J ends lost 8 bases and 1 base, in that order; junction bases with no gene match: 7. The CDR3 runs to 15 residues. Germline V lookup: CDR1 KGHSH, CDR2 LQKENI. Researchers ran the PCR with 60 Vbeta and 13 Jbeta primers. The method was immunoSEQ multiplex PCR; TCRdb's version includes in-frame clones alone and lacks a portion of them. The sample has approximately 160,000 clones, 77% seen once. Note on this clone: Its antigen is not identified.

This chain uses TRBV18 with TRBJ2-7; TRBD2 aligns across 11 bases. The sample was PBMCs. This sequence was found in a woman aged 30 to 39 in good health and CMV-seronegative. The DNA for the CDR3 is TGTGCCAGCACCTCCGGGACTAGCGGTTCCTACGAGCAGTACTTC. Protein sequence: CASTSGTSGSYEQYF.